This T cell receptor beta chain emerged from a study of cytomegalovirus exposure and HLA in healthy donors. General study results and limits: Highly shared variants forming one cluster were likely a sequencing artifact. In a later analysis, the majority of CMV-associated beta chains seemingly showed HLA restriction. A missense DCLRE1C variant was associated with V- and J-gene trimming of TCR beta chains in a later analysis, and an independent cohort replicated the association.

CDR1 is MDHEN and CDR2 is SYDVKM in the germline V gene. The germline V and J ends were trimmed by 3 bases and 1 base, with 16 bases remaining between them. This CDR3 spans 16 amino acids. A multiplex PCR was run with 60 Vbeta primers and 13 Jbeta primers. Clones were read by immunoSEQ multiplex PCR, and TCRdb kept only the in-frame ones, dropping some. Among 210,000 or so clones listed, around 85% were seen once. This clone was observed a handful of times. The antigen remains unidentified. The source of this sequence is a human donor in good health. The sequenced sample was PBMCs. The chain uses TRBV28 and TRBJ2-7; tentatively, D is TRBD2 (7 bases). CDR3 bases: TGTGCCAGCAGTTTTCGCGCCCGGGGGGCGTCCTACGAGCAGTACTTC. This translates into CASSFRARGASYEQYF.